Here is one T cell receptor beta chain with its context. The antigen this receptor binds is unknown. The record has no base qualities; no much larger clone is one base away. Adults with ileal or ileocolonic Crohn's disease for whom ileocolonic resection was indicated were considered eligible. Whole ileal mucosal biopsies were stored frozen at -80°C before DNA extraction. A TRizol-based method was used to extract genomic DNA from the frozen whole biopsies, and the DNA was quantified with a NanoDrop 2000 spectrophotometer. About 500 nanograms of biopsy DNA per sample were submitted for commercial TCRB immunosequencing. CDR3 regions were amplified from genomic DNA by Adaptive Biotechnology using a two-step, amplification bias-controlled multiplex PCR. The first PCR used primers for every V and J gene segment; the second PCR added barcodes and Illumina adapters. An Illumina instrument was used to sequence the CDR3 libraries. The authors' analysis ran thus. The analysis used both the pipelines supplied by the vendor and custom analysis of the raw data in R/Bioconductor with R version 3.3.0. Clonality, which ranges from 0 to 1, was calculated as the inverse of the normalised Shannon entropy across all productive clones. High-frequency clones were defined as the share of the repertoire taken up by the top 100 clones, keeping only clones that passed a 95% confidence test. The Simpson index measured repertoire diversity, and the Morisita-Horn index measured overlap between samples. Here the immuneACCESS table is served through TCRdb, limited to in-frame sequences with V and J called. Missing clones are a known gap in these copies; in checked studies unresolved V genes cover under half, and the rest lacks a known reason. V and J calls and clone size are as listed in that table; D and trimming were resolved from the DNA. The sample records around 16,000 clones, 50% to 75% of which are singletons. Together, the top ten hold roughly 6.5% of the sample.

This specimen comes from a study of T cell repertoires in ileal Crohn's disease (dated by TCRdb to about 2019). About the investigation overall: The median duration of disease was roughly 8.2 years, and at the time of surgery around 35% of patients were active smokers. The study was conducted in parallel with a multicentre cohort built to find predictors of early endoscopic recurrence after ileocolonic resection. Postoperative therapy was given to about half of the patients, with thiopurines administered to 11 patients and anti-TNF agents administered to approximately 20 patients. The TCR repertoire was analysed in some 53 patients with Crohn's disease drawn from a prospective multicentre cohort. All patients had surgery for a complication: stricturing disease in around 60% and penetrating disease in about 39%. A total of approximately 150 mucosal samples from approximately 57 patients were sequenced, collected from several sites on the surgical specimen and at postoperative endoscopy. A Rutgeerts score higher than i0 was the definition used for endoscopic postoperative recurrence. The investigation overall reported the following: Higher percentages of high-frequency clones at the time of surgery were linked to endoscopic recurrence, and every patient with clonality above 26.8% (18/57) had recurrence. Sorted CD8 T cells carried more high-frequency clones than CD4 T cells, suggesting mucosal expansions were mainly CD8. Mucosal CD4 and CD8 T cells were sorted and sequenced only in a subgroup of patients, whose size was not stated. A significantly higher proportion of clonal expansions was observed in active smokers at surgery than in non-smokers (about 25% vs 20%, p=0.02).

The germline V end is reduced by 3 bases and the J end by 1 base; junction bases left unmatched: 4. The CDR3 numbers 16 residues from cysteine through phenylalanine. Solely the CDR3 DNA is kept, with 48 bases framed from the first base. For CDR1 and CDR2, the germline V gene lists MNHEY and SVGAGI. The chain is assembled from TRBV6-5 and TRBJ2-2; 8 of the junction bases match TRBD1. The TCR was taken from an adult with Crohn's disease. What was sequenced was ileal tissue. CDR3 region: CASSYQGARNTGELFF. The DNA is as follows: TGTGCCAGCAGTTATCAGGGGGCTAGGAACACCGGGGAGCTGTTTTTT.